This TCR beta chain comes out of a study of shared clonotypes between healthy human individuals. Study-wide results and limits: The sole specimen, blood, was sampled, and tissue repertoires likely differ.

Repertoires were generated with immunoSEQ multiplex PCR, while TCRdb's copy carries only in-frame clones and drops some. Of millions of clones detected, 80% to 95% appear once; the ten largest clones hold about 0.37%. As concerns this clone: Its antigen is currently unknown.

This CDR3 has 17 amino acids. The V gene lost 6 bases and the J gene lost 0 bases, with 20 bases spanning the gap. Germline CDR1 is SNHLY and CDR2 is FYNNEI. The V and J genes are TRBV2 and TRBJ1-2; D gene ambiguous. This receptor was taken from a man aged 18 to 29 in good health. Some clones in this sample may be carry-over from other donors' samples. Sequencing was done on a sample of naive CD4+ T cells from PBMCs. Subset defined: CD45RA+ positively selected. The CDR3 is CASSHYLGQESNYGYTF. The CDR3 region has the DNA TGTGCCAGCAGCCACTACCTTGGGCAGGAATCTAACTATGGCTACACCTTC.